These T cell receptor beta chains were read from a single sample in a study of shared clonotypes between healthy human individuals. The data were produced by immunoSEQ multiplex PCR, yet TCRdb's version contains in-frame clones alone and is incomplete. This sample has about a million clones, with approximately 80% found just once. Sequenced input: memory CD4+ T cells from PBMCs. The receptors shown here come from a man aged 18 to 29 in good health. Some clones in this sample may be carry-over from other donors' samples. Both conserved end residues are part of each CDR3.

V: TRBV18; CDR3: CASSPFRGGSSYEQYF
V: TRBV7-2; CDR3: CASSQQVQNQPQHF
V: TRBV11-3; CDR3: CASSGRGYNEQFF
V: TRBV7-8; CDR3: CASSSPGGQPQHF
V: TRBV7-2; CDR3: CASRQSGINEQYF
V: TRBV10-3; CDR3: CAISVSGQETQYF
V: TRBV19; CDR3: CASRGAPEGYTF
V: TRBV28; CDR3: CASGTRGTTEAFF
V: TRBV15; CDR3: CATSRRQGADTQYF
V: TRBV6-6; CDR3: CASRKDLTYEQYF
V: TRBV9; CDR3: CASSGRGREWNGYTF
V: TRBV4-2; CDR3: CASSQEDALPNSPLHF
V: TRBV30; CDR3: CAWSVSGRGNQPQHF
V: TRBV2; CDR3: CASSEYGAETQYF
V: TRBV5-4; CDR3: CASSFGTQFSGNTIYF
V: TRBV27; CDR3: CASKRVSNTGELFF
V: TRBV18; CDR3: CASSPSFDSGNTIYF
V: TRBV9; CDR3: CASSVAPFKTDTQYF
V: TRBV4-3; CDR3: CASSQNPGQGNIQYF
V: TRBV18; CDR3: CASSPLLAGGLEQYF
V: TRBV4-3; CDR3: CASSQEADFSPQHF
V: TRBV5-8; CDR3: CASSWTINTGELFF
V: TRBV28; CDR3: CASSLTGFNQPQHF
V: TRBV29-1; CDR3: CSVETPRGRPNYGYTF
V: TRBV28; CDR3: CASSSRTGGNTEAFF
V: TRBV30; CDR3: CAWSVPGRRYEQYF
V: TRBV30; CDR3: CAQAQIYGYTF
V: TRBV27; CDR3: CASSLLGTEGYTF
V: TRBV7-8; CDR3: CASSSKQGAYGEAFF
V: TRBV7-2; CDR3: CASSLAIYSEAFF
V: TRBV9; CDR3: CASSLGGVAGELFF
V: TRBV12-2; CDR3: CASRPKISGRAREHVEFF
V: TRBV7-2; CDR3: CASSLVPSGSTDTQYF
V: TRBV30; CDR3: CAWSLVGVRQGTQYF
V: TRBV4-1; CDR3: CASSQDLIAGDGQYF
V: TRBV30; CDR3: CALNRGISGNTIYF
V: TRBV7-2; CDR3: CASSPGGGVSYEQYF
V: TRBV5-4; CDR3: CASSFQGTADTQYF
V: TRBV20-1; CDR3: CSAYNTEAFF
V: TRBV5-1; CDR3: CASSQTPEAQETQYF
V: TRBV4-2; CDR3: CASSQETDNQPQHF
V: TRBV2; CDR3: CASRGFAGRATGELFF
V: TRBV28; CDR3: CASSFRKGAGTSGKIYEQYF
V: TRBV2; CDR3: CASSTGTSDTDTQYF
V: TRBV11-3; CDR3: CASSLGQLSTDTQYF
V: TRBV6-1; CDR3: CASSGTSLQADTQYF
V: TRBV7-2; CDR3: CASSSGPYEQYF
V: TRBV5-4; CDR3: CASSFESGRAGHRELFF